The 25 T cell receptor beta chains given below trace back to one sample, sequenced in a study of T cell changes during pregnancy in multiple sclerosis. The assay was immunoSEQ multiplex PCR, and TCRdb's table has in-frame clones only and misses some. This table holds roughly 45,000 clones, 75% to 95% found once. The sequenced sample was CD8+ T cells from peripheral blood mononuclear cells, obtained after pregnancy. The source of these receptors is a female donor with multiple sclerosis, enrolled in a pregnancy study.

This clone was counted only a few times. The V call is TRBV6-1, the J call TRBJ2-5, with TRBD1 as a possible D gene (5 bases). Trimming pared 0 bases from V and 2 bases from J, leaving 13 bases between. The CDR3 sequence is 16 residues long. The germline V gene has CDR1 MNHNS and CDR2 SASEGT. CDR3 coding DNA: TGTGCCAGCAGTGAAGCGGAAGGGGTCGGGCAAGAGACCCAGTACTTC. The encoded protein is CASSEAEGVGQETQYF.

This rearrangement joins TRBV2 to TRBJ2-4; 10 bases match TRBD1. Germline V lookup: CDR1 SNHLY, CDR2 FYNNEI. This CDR3 region has 16 residues. V dropped 7 bases and J dropped 2; count of bases not matched to a gene: 8. CDR3 in DNA: TGTGCCAGCACCCCAAGGGACAGGGGACCCAAAAACATTCAGTACTTC. This translates into CASTPRDRGPKNIQYF.

V usage is TRBV6-1 and J usage is TRBJ1-6, with D tentatively TRBD1 (5 bases). The germline V and J ends were trimmed by 2 bases and 9 bases, with 8 bases remaining between them. Per germline, CDR1 MNHNS and CDR2 SASEGT. The CDR3 is 13 residues long. CDR3 sequence: CASSETGGSPLHF. The CDR3 DNA reads as TGTGCCAGCAGTGAAACGGGGGGTTCACCCCTCCACTTT.

The chain recombines TRBV4-1 with TRBJ2-5; 8 bases line up with TRBD2. The length of the CDR3 is 19 residues. CDR1 and CDR2 (germline): MGHRA, YSYEKL. V shed 0 bases and J 5 bases; nucleotides not matched to a gene: 17. CDR3 sequence reads: CASSQELLAGGRPWETQYF. CDR3 nucleotides: TGCGCCAGCAGCCAAGAGCTTCTGGCCGGCGGGAGGCCGTGGGAGACCCAGTACTTC.

This chain uses TRBV13 with TRBJ1-3, with TRBD1 matching 7 bases. Germline CDR1 is PRHDT and CDR2 is FYEKMQ (reference sequence). This CDR3 spans 14 amino acids. With V trimmed by 4 bases and J by 7 bases, 7 bases remained unmatched. CDR3 bases: TGTGCCAGCAGCTCACGTGACAGGGATAACACCATATATTTT. Translated: CASSSRDRDNTIYF.

This chain uses TRBV7-9 with TRBJ1-5, with unresolved D. Between the trimmed V and J ends, which lost 1 base and 5 bases, there was a span of 6 bases. The CDR3 is 13 residues long. Looked up from germline, CDR1 is SEHNR and CDR2 is FQNEAQ (reference sequence). For the CDR3, the DNA is TGTGCCAGCAGCTTAGGGAGAGATCAGCCCCAGCATTTT. It codes for CASSLGRDQPQHF.

The V call is TRBV21-1, the J call TRBJ1-5; the table's D call, TRBD1, has no DNA check behind it. TRBV21-1 is a pseudogene. The length of the CDR3 is 17 residues. The CDR3 region is CASSKREQGAGNQPQHF. The CDR3, as DNA: TGTGCCAGCAGCAAAAGAGAACAGGGGGCCGGCAATCAGCCCCAGCATTTT.

The J gene is TRBJ2-7, the V gene TRBV7-9; no definite D call. V was cut by 2 bases and J by 6 bases, with 8 bases left in between. The V gene's germline CDR1 is SEHNR and CDR2 FQNEAQ (reference sequence). The CDR3 extends over 12 amino acids. CDR3 sequence: CASSLNGIEQYF. CDR3 nucleotides: TGTGCCAGCAGCTTAAATGGCATCGAGCAGTACTTC.

The chain carries TRBV12-5 and TRBJ1-4; 8 bases match TRBD1. V shed 4 bases, J shed 3 bases, and the junction held 10 bases outside the gene matches. CDR1 is LGHNT and CDR2 is FRNRAP in the germline V gene. This CDR3 is 17 amino acids long. CDR3 nucleotide sequence: TGTGCTAGTGGTTCCGACAGGGGTGGTGCGGCTAATGAAAAACTGTTTTTT. It is translated as CASGSDRGGAANEKLFF.

This clone was recorded once. V and J are TRBV5-1 and TRBJ2-7; D may be TRBD2 (6 bases). Trimming removed 4 bases from V and 3 bases from J, with 11 bases in between. CDR3 length: 13 amino acids. Germline V gives CDR1 SGHRS, CDR2 YFSETQ. The CDR3 protein is CASSPGGVYEQYF. The CDR3 region has the DNA TGCGCCAGCAGCCCGGGCGGGGTCTACGAGCAGTACTTC.

The rearrangement joins TRBV19 to TRBJ1-5, with D possibly being TRBD1 (6 bases). Germline CDR1 and CDR2: LNHDA and SQIVND (reference sequence). The germline V and J ends were trimmed by 6 bases and 5 bases, with 20 bases remaining between them. The CDR3 consists of 16 residues. CDR3 in amino acids: CASSKYGTKVDQPQHF. In DNA form, the CDR3 reads TGTGCCAGTAGCAAATACGGGACAAAAGTCGATCAGCCCCAGCATTTT.

J is TRBJ1-4 and V is TRBV27; D may be TRBD1 (5 bases). V was pared by 8 bases and J by 3 bases, with 16 bases between. Per germline, CDR1 MNHEY and CDR2 SMNVEV (reference sequence). There are 15 residues in the CDR3. CDR3 sequence (DNA): TGTGCCAGCGGGTACGACAGTTACCCTAATGAAAAACTGTTTTTT. Its protein product is CASGYDSYPNEKLFF.

This chain joins TRBV2 and TRBJ1-6; TRBD1 matches at 8 bases. This CDR3 contains 14 residues. Germline assignment: CDR1 SNHLY and CDR2 FYNNEI. J lost 7 bases, V lost 6 bases, and 5 bases had no gene match. The CDR3 protein is CASSERQGNSPLHF. CDR3 DNA: TGTGCCAGCAGCGAACGACAGGGGAATTCACCCCTCCACTTT. Based on the CDR3 plus reference TRBV2 and TRBJ1-6, the full variable domain is EPEVTQTPSHQVTQMGQEVILRCVPISNHLYFYWYRQILGQKVEFLVSFYNNEISEKSEIFDDQFSVERPDGSNFTLKIRSTKLEDSAMYFCASSERQGNSPLHFGNGTRLTVT.

This clone appeared once. J is TRBJ2-5 and V is TRBV27; TRBD1 aligns across 9 bases. The DNA matches TRBJ2-7 better at its end, which makes the J call doubtful. This CDR3 is 15 amino acids long. In germline, CDR1 is MNHEY, CDR2 SMNVEV (reference sequence). Here the CDR3 reads CASSSLTGGLGEQYF. The CDR3 coding sequence is TGTGCCAGCAGTTCACTGACAGGGGGTTTAGGCGAGCAGTACTTC.

The V and J genes are TRBV6-5 and TRBJ1-2; D unresolved. The germline V gene encodes CDR1 MNHEY and CDR2 SVGAGI. The ends were cut back, 10 bases at V and 2 bases at J, with 20 bases in the middle. This CDR3 is 15 amino acids long. The CDR3 region has the DNA TGTGCCACCGGCAACGCGGCGGTCACAAACTATGGCTACACCTTC. Encoded protein: CATGNAAVTNYGYTF.

The chain joins TRBV5-4 to TRBJ2-7; 15 nucleotides align to TRBD2. Germline CDR1 is SGHNT and CDR2 is YYREEE (reference sequence). This CDR3 comprises 15 residues. J gave up 6 bases and V 4 bases, and 5 bases lay outside the gene matches. The CDR3 region has the DNA TGTGCCAGCAGCACCGGACTAGCGGGAGGGCTCGAGCAGTACTTC. It yields the protein CASSTGLAGGLEQYF.

There are a few counts of this clone. The chain carries TRBV19 and TRBJ1-1; no firm D call. V was trimmed by 3 bases and J by 0 bases, leaving 5 bases between them. CDR1 and CDR2 (germline): LNHDA, SQIVND (reference sequence). This CDR3 is 13 amino acids long. The CDR3 nucleotides are TGTGCCAGTAGTATTTCCTTGAACACTGAAGCTTTCTTT. This sequence encodes CASSISLNTEAFF.

The rearrangement uses TRBV5-4 and TRBJ2-3, with 8 bases lining up with TRBD2. The CDR3 contains 17 residues. The germline gives CDR1 SGHNT, CDR2 YYREEE (reference sequence). The ends lost 0 bases at V and 3 bases at J; junction bases unmatched: 9. The CDR3: CASSLAAGVKMTDTQYF. The CDR3 bases are TGTGCCAGCAGCTTGGCAGCGGGAGTTAAGATGACAGATACGCAGTATTTT.

V usage is TRBV11-2 and J usage is TRBJ2-7; 9 bases align to TRBD2. V gave up 2 bases and J gave up 2 bases; unmatched junction bases: 4. The CDR3 runs to 15 residues. Per germline, CDR1 SGHAT and CDR2 FQNNGV. Here the CDR3 DNA reads TGTGCCAGCAGCTTACCGCTAGCGGGGCCCTACGAGCAGTACTTC. It specifies CASSLPLAGPYEQYF.

The genes are TRBV2 and TRBJ2-5; D call uncertain. This CDR3 contains 15 residues. Trimming took off 3 bases at V and 1 base at J, with 12 bases between the two ends. CDR1 SNHLY and CDR2 FYNNEI come from the germline V gene. The CDR3 nucleotides are TGTGCCAGCAGTGAGAACGGGTTCCGCCAAGAGACCCAGTACTTC. Protein sequence: CASSENGFRQETQYF.

The chain combines TRBV6-5 with TRBJ1-1; perhaps TRBD1 as D (6 bases). CDR1 is MNHEY, CDR2 SVGAGI, per germline. V lost 6 bases to trimming and J lost 4 bases, with 18 bases between them. The CDR3 is 15 amino acids. For the CDR3, the DNA is TGTGCCAGCAGATTACAACAGGGTTGGAGCACTGAAGCTTTCTTT. This encodes CASRLQQGWSTEAFF.

The rearrangement links TRBV28 to TRBJ2-6; D gene uncertain. V was clipped by 6 bases and J by 1 base, with 16 bases between them. CDR3 length: 17 residues. Germline-derived CDR1 and CDR2 are MDHEN and SYDVKM. CDR3 residues: CASSPNEWASGANVLTF. In DNA form, the CDR3 reads TGTGCCAGCAGCCCAAACGAGTGGGCTTCTGGGGCCAACGTCCTGACTTTC.

This chain links TRBV29-1 with TRBJ1-1; D gene ambiguous. The CDR3 totals 13 residues. Deletions cut 3 bases from V and 2 bases from J, with 10 bases between. The germline gives CDR1 SQVTM, CDR2 ANQGSEA. The chain's CDR3 is CSVEEGANTEAFF. The CDR3 DNA follows: TGCAGCGTTGAGGAGGGAGCAAACACTGAAGCTTTCTTT.

The genes are TRBV5-6 and TRBJ2-1; possibly TRBD2 for D (7 bases). In germline, CDR1 is SGHDT, CDR2 YYEEEE. V was cut by 3 bases and J by 5 bases, with 18 bases left in between. CDR3 length: 16 amino acids. The CDR3 is CASSSGGGRMDNEQFF. In nucleotides, the CDR3 is TGTGCCAGCAGCTCTGGCGGGGGCAGGATGGACAATGAGCAGTTCTTC. Full variable domain (remainder filled in from reference TRBV5-6 and TRBJ2-1): DAGVTQSPTHLIKTRGQQVTLRCSPKSGHDTVSWYQQALGQGPQFIFQYYEEEERQRGNFPDRFSGHQFPNYSSELNVNALLLGDSALYLCASSSGGGRMDNEQFFGPGTRLTVL.

The chain is built from TRBV27 and TRBJ2-7; D is perhaps TRBD1 (6 bases). This CDR3 comprises 13 residues. Trimming left V 6 bases short and J 6 bases short, with 15 bases between. Germline V gene sequence: CDR1 MNHEY, CDR2 SMNVEV (reference sequence). As DNA, the CDR3 is TGTGCCAGCAGAACAGGGTCGGCCGGCGAGCAGTACTTC. Residues: CASRTGSAGEQYF.